The present T cell receptor beta chain was sequenced within a study of blood T cell repertoires in COVID-19. Study at large: T cells, B-cell-depleted T cells, or PBMCs provided the cDNA or gDNA that served as material.

In the authors' workflow: Amplification of reference gene primers was used by the study to estimate nucleated cell counts. The method was immunoSEQ multiplex PCR; TCRdb's version includes in-frame clones alone and lacks a portion of them. Clonal size and the V and J genes are those of that table, whereas D and trimming came from the DNA. The repertoire holds about 280,000 clones, with around 88% as singletons. Germline V gene data show CDR1 as KGHDR and CDR2 as SFDVKD. The CDR3 runs to 17 residues. Trimming stripped 7 bases from V and 2 bases from J, with 23 bases between. Individuals drawn from some 25 US areas were roughly 18 to 95 years old. Two consecutive negative NP/OP PCR tests, clearance, or resolved symptoms defined Cohort 3 recovery.

This sequence joins TRBV24-1 and TRBJ2-7; D is perhaps TRBD2 (5 bases). Sequenced: PBMCs or T cells enriched from blood (not recorded which). The source is a middle-aged woman who had recovered from COVID-19. CDR3 nucleotides: TGTGCCACCAGGATGTATAGCGTGGCCGTTGAGCCCTACGAGCAGTACTTC. It specifies CATRMYSVAVEPYEQYF.